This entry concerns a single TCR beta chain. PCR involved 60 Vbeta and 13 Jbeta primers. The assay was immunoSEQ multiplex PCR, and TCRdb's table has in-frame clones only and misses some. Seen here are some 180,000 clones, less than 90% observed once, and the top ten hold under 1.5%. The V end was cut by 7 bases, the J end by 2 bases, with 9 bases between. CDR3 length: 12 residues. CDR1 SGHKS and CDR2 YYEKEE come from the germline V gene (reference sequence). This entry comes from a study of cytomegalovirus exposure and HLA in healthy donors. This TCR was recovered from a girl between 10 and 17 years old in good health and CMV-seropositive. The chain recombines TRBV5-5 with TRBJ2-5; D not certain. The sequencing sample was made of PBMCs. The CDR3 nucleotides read TGTGCCAGCTTCAGGCGTCAAGAGACCCAGTACTTC. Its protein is CASFRRQETQYF.